This T cell receptor (beta chain) was documented in a study of blood T cell repertoires in COVID-19. In the study overall: Researchers got acute and convalescent COVID-19 samples from the United States, Italy and Spain. PBMCs, B-cell-depleted T cells, or T cells were the source of the cDNA or gDNA that made up the material.

Enrolment of Seattle patients took place during active infection, and they were followed longitudinally. This clone occurred a few times. The CDR3 spans 12 residues. The germline CDR1 and CDR2 sequences are SEHNR and FQNEAQ (reference sequence). Germline trimming cut 5 bases from V and 8 bases from J; bases unmatched to any gene: 3. Authors' processing steps: Estimation of nucleated cell counts was performed using reference gene primer amplification. Libraries were prepared by immunoSEQ multiplex PCR; TCRdb keeps only in-frame clonotypes and omits some of them. The D gene and trimming were derived from the DNA, and the V and J assignments and clone size from that table. Found here are 400,000 or so clones, approximately 90% of them singletons; the top ten hold around 0.92%.

This receptor was identified in a man aged 18-30 years with COVID-19, enrolled during active disease. The material sequenced was peripheral blood. The chain links TRBV7-9 to TRBJ1-2, with 9 bases fitting TRBD1. The CDR3 DNA reads TGTGCCAGCAGCGGACAGGGGAGCGGCTACACCTTC. It translates to CASSGQGSGYTF.